This T cell receptor beta chain emerged from a study of cytomegalovirus exposure and HLA in healthy donors (dated 2017 in TCRdb). Notes on the research overall: An earlier analysis of approximately 640 of the donors reported about 250 Gb of sequence data and 117 million unique TCR beta sequences from 190 million or so T cells. The number of typed donors differed by locus: about 620-630 for A, B, C, DRB1 and DQB1; 500 to 550 for DQA1; approximately 600 for DPA1; and about 450 for DPB1. Because of strong linkage in the cohort, five DR-DQ haplotypes were treated as single units for association and clustering. Around 320 gigabases of sequencing data and roughly 90 million unique TCR sequences were included in an early release covering about 620 HLA-typed donors. HLA typing included class I and class II loci at four-digit resolution. A later analysis re-analyzed previously published TCR beta repertoires from about 600 donors and added high-resolution HLA genotyping to study TCR occurrence patterns. In addition to the first cohort of about 650 subjects, a separate validation cohort of approximately 130 different subjects was used. On average, 235,054 unique TCR beta nucleotide sequences were sequenced per donor among about 400 genotyped donors of the cohort, with 15% to 20% of those sequences being non-productive. Rather than using new phenotypic data, the later analysis identified candidate immune exposures from TCR beta sequences and from how often those sequences occurred across donors. Of the 300 to 450 genotyped donors, over 65% fell in the genetic ancestry cluster associated with self-reported Caucasian donors. Donor age, sex, ethnicity and CMV serostatus were collected together with the repertoire data. All discovery cohort repertoires had been generated using a single sequencing platform. A later genetic analysis used genome-wide SNP genotypes for 398 of the 666 donors, treating that subset as a discovery cohort. To predict cytomegalovirus infection status, the study brought together high-throughput TCR immunosequencing, statistical association of individual TCRs with disease status, and machine learning. Using immunosequencing, the study profiled T cell repertoires from 640 or so subjects and related those repertoires to cytomegalovirus serostatus. The study aimed to test whether signatures of past pathogen exposure could be identified by cataloging public T cell receptors. In an earlier analysis of 587 of the donors, high-throughput TCR beta sequencing was used to judge whether each TCR beta V gene segment behaved as functional or pseudogenic. What the study reported, not specific to this receptor: The study listed 150 to 200 TCR beta chains as associated with cytomegalovirus. In a later analysis, HLA-associated TCR beta chains were found to be more clonally expanded and to have lower generation probabilities than equally common non-associated chains. Because the 87-base-pair reads could not distinguish some IMGT-functional V segments, including TRBV6-2 and TRBV6-3, those segments were excluded. According to a later analysis, TCR association rates differed among HLA loci, with DRB1 alleles showing the most associated TCRs and HLA-C alleles showing the fewest. About 17 rarely observed V segments, including chromosome 9 orphons, were excluded from the earlier analysis of about 500 of the donors because counts were too low. Most CMV-associated TCR beta chains appeared to be HLA-restricted in a later analysis, and the HLA associations seemed to be driven largely by CMV exposure. Immune exposure information for the cohort was limited to CMV serostatus. Correlated functional status among segregating V segments might reflect linkage disequilibrium, but an unknown experimental factor could not be ruled out. The presence/absence analyses assumed that sequencing depth was roughly uniform across donors, and that assumption may not be true. The authors suggested that the approach could potentially be extended to other disease states and immunological phenotypes. Strong co-occurrence of HLA alleles, especially DR and DQ, made assigning TCR associations to individual alleles difficult. In vitro tests confirmed that a few of the cytomegalovirus-associated TCR beta chains recognize cytomegalovirus antigens. The cohort was sequenced for TCR beta chains only, and without alpha or paired-chain data the features that could be detected were limited. At a false discovery rate of 0.05, a later analysis linked under 20,000 TCR beta sequences to specific HLA alleles. Cytomegalovirus status was reported to be diagnosed by the classifier with high specificity and sensitivity in both the original and validation cohorts. Because some donors lacked HLA typing at each locus, the association tests relied only on the typed subset. A cluster of highly shared sequence variants was judged likely to be a technical artifact of the sequencing pipeline. In a later analysis, several top co-occurrence clusters were reported to appear linked to parvovirus B19, influenza, CMV and Epstein-Barr virus. Compared with the approximately 720-donor mean, donors in an Asian-associated ancestry cluster had fewer N-insertions in productive TCRs, according to a later genetic analysis. Most TCR sequences were seen in very few donors, while some public TCRs were found in many individuals. In a later genetic analysis, a missense DCLRE1C variant was associated with V-gene and J-gene trimming of TCR beta chains, and the association was replicated in an independent cohort. In an earlier analysis of some 500 of the donors, most TCR beta V segments appeared in productive rearrangements about 87% or about 30% of the time, broadly matching IMGT annotations. A further reported finding was that TCR beta sequences accurately predicted the HLA-A and HLA-B alleles for most subjects in the first cohort.

Comments on this clone: Its antigen target is currently unknown.

In total, roughly 670 healthy bone marrow donors made up the cohort. At the time of sampling, all cohort members were nominally healthy, though unrecorded immune exposures were likely present. The donor was CMV seropositive and was included in the group of 250 to 350 seropositive cohort members. A peripheral blood sample was collected from each donor, and TCR beta sequencing was performed on peripheral blood mononuclear cells. The Qiagen DNeasy Blood Extraction Kit was used to extract genomic DNA from the blood cell samples. There are 15 amino acids in the CDR3, from cysteine to phenylalanine inclusive. The read is trimmed to its CDR3 DNA, 45 bases read in frame from base 1. At the junction V is shortened by 4 bases and J by 4 bases; bases outside the gene matches: 6. The germline V gene provides CDR1 LGHNA and CDR2 YNFKEQ. The library came from the immunoSEQ multiplex PCR assay. For the multiplex PCR, a mixture combining 60 forward primers for TCR Vbeta segments and 13 reverse primers for TCR Jbeta segments was used. The CDR3 region of rearranged TCR beta genes was amplified from genomic DNA with a multiplex PCR assay. On the Illumina HiSeq System, the amplified TCR beta libraries were sequenced as 87-base-pair reads. The authors' pipeline ran thus. A later analysis counted tens of millions of unique TCR beta chains across the 600 to 850 repertoires, and roughly 11 million of these chains were shared by at least two donors. Raw reads were error-corrected and collapsed into unique sequences with a nearest-neighbor algorithm that merged closely related sequences to remove PCR and sequencing errors. To assign V, D and J gene segments, CDR3 sequences were aligned to IMGT reference sequences. For a sequence to be retained, a match of at least six nucleotides to both a V gene segment and a J gene segment was required. Rearrangements were called productive when the CDR3 lacked stop codons and stayed in frame with V and J; all others were non-productive. CDR3 was defined by IMGT convention, running from the second conserved V-encoded cysteine to the conserved J-encoded phenylalanine. Sequences without an unambiguous match to a single V gene segment were excluded from the earlier analysis of almost 600 of the donors. An earlier analysis of several hundred of the donors classified V segments as functional when productive rearrangements were above 56.7% and as segregating when the standard deviation between donors was above 5%. A statistical classification framework was developed to diagnose cytomegalovirus status using the catalog of TCR beta chain sequences. In a later analysis, V and J genes were assigned by comparing TCR nucleotide sequences against IMGT/GENE-DB human TR gene sequences. The TCRdist pipeline was used in a later analysis to assign CDR3 sequences and most-parsimonious VDJ recombination scenarios. In a later analysis, each TCR beta chain was defined by its CDR3 amino acid sequence together with its V-gene family, and reads without a unique V-gene family were excluded. To address suspected cross-contamination and a sequencing artifact, a later analysis removed a few hundred highly shared, low-generation-probability nucleotide sequences. A later analysis calculated a clonal expansion index for each public chain from normalized within-repertoire ranks of inferred template counts. In a later analysis, generation probabilities were computed with a VDJ recombination model fitted to out-of-frame rearrangements, and the resulting probabilities were checked against IGoR. In a later analysis, hypergeometric tests were used to score TCR-TCR, TCR-HLA and TCR-CMV co-occurrence, with a repertoire-size bias correction applied to TCR pairs. In a later analysis, false discovery rates were estimated by permuting HLA or CMV assignments 20 times. In a later analysis, co-occurring TCRs were grouped using DBSCAN, with TCRdist sequence similarity added in when clustering inside HLA-allele-positive subsets. For co-occurrence clustering, repertoires with fewer than 30,000 or more than 120,000 public chains were excluded, along with five repertoires with anomalous nucleotide sharing. TCRdb limited this immuneACCESS table to in-frame rearrangements with V and J called. A share of clones is missing; checked studies link under half to unresolved V genes, and the rest is unexplained. V and J calls and clone size are copied from that table; D and trimming were computed from the DNA. The sample's table covers more than 75,000 clones. The ten largest clonotypes hold 15% of the sample.

The chain couples TRBV4-2 to TRBJ1-5; the junction holds 8 bases that match TRBD1. Sequencing was performed on PBMCs. This clonotype was sampled from a man aged 50 to 59 in good health and CMV-seropositive. The DNA sequence follows: TGTGCCAGCAGCCCCTTCCAGGGGGCTAATCAGCCCCAGCATTTT. The resulting protein is CASSPFQGANQPQHF.